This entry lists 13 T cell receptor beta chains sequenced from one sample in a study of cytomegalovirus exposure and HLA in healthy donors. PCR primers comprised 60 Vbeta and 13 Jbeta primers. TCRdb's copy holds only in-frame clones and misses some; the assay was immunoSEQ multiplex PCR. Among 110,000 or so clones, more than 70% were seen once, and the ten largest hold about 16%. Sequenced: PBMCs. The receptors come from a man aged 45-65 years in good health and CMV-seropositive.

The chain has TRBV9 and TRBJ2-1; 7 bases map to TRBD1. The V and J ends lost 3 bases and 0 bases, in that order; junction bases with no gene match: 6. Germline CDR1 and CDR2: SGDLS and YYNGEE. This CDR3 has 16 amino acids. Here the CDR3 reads CASSAVKGASYNEQFF. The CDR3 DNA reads TGTGCCAGCAGCGCCGTTAAGGGGGCCTCCTACAATGAGCAGTTCTTC. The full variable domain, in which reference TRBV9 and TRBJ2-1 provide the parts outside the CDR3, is DSGVTQTPKHLITATGQRVTLRCSPRSGDLSVYWYQQSLDQGLQFLIQYYNGEERAKGNILERFSAQQFPDLHSELNLSSLELGDSALYFCASSAVKGASYNEQFFGPGTRLTVL.

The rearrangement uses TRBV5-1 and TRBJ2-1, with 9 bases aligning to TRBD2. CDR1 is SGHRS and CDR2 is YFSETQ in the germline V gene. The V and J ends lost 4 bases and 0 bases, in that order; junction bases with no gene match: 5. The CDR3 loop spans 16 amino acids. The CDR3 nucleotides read TGCGCCAGCAGCCCCCTAGCGGGGAGCTCCTACAATGAGCAGTTCTTC. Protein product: CASSPLAGSSYNEQFF.

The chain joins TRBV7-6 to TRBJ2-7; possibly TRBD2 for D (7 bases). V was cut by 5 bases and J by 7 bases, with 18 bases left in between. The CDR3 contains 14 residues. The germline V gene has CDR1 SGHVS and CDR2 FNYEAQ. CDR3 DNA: TGTGCCAGCAGCCTCGATTGGGGAGGGACAGAGCAGTACTTC. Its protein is CASSLDWGGTEQYF.

The CDR3 protein is CASSARPGTGVGAYEQYF. For the CDR3, the DNA is TGTGCCAGCAGCGCCCGTCCCGGGACAGGGGTCGGGGCCTACGAGCAGTACTTC. The V gene is TRBV9, the J gene TRBJ2-7, with 10 bases matching TRBD1. J was trimmed by 2 bases and V by 3 bases; bases with no gene match: 14. The CDR3 sequence is 18 residues long. Germline CDR1 and CDR2: SGDLS and YYNGEE.

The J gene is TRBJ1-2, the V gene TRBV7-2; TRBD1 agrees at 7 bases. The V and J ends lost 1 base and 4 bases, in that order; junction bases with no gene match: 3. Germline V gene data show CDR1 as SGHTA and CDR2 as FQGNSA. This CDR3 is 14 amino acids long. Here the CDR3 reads CASSLGAGGYGYTF. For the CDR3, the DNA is TGTGCCAGCAGCTTAGGAGCAGGGGGCTATGGCTACACCTTC.

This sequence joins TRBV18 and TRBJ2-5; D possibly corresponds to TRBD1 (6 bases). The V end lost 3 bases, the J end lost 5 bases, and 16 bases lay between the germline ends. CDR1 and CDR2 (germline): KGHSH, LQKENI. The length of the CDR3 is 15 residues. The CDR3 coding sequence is TGTGCCAGCTCACCGCAGACAGGTGCATCGGAGACCCAGTACTTC. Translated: CASSPQTGASETQYF.

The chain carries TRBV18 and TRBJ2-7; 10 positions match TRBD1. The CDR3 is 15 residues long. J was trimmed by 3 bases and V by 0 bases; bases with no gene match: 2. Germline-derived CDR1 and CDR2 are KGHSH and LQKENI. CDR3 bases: TGTGCCAGCTCACCACCGGGACAGGGGAACTACGAGCAGTACTTC. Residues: CASSPPGQGNYEQYF.

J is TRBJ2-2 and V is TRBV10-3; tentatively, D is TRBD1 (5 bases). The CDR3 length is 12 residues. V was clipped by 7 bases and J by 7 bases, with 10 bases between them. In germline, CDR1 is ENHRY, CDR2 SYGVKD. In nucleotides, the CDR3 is TGTGCCATCACCGGCACAGGCGGGGAGCTGTTTTTT. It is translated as CAITGTGGELFF.

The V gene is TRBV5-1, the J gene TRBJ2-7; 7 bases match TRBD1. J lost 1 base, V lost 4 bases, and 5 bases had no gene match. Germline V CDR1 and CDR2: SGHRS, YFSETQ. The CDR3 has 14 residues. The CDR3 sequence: CASSPRTGSYEQYF. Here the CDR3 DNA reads TGCGCCAGCAGCCCTCGGACAGGTTCCTACGAGCAGTACTTC.

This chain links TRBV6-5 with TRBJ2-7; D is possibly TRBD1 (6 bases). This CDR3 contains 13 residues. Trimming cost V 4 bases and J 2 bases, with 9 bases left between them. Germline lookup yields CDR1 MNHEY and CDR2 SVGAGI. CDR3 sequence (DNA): TGTGCCAGCAGTTTGGACAGTACCTACGAGCAGTACTTC. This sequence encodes CASSLDSTYEQYF.

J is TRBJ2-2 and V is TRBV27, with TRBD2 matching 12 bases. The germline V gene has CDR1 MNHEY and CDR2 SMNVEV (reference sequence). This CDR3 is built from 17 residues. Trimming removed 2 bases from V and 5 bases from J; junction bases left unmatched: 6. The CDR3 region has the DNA TGTGCCAGCAGTTTACCCGTACTAGCGGGGGGAACCGGGGAGCTGTTTTTT. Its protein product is CASSLPVLAGGTGELFF.

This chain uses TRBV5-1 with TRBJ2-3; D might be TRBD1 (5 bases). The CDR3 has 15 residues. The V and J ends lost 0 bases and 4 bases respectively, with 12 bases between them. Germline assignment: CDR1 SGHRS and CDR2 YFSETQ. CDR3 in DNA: TGCGCCAGCAGCTTGGGTGGCAGGGCTGCAGATACGCAGTATTTT. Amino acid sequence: CASSLGGRAADTQYF.

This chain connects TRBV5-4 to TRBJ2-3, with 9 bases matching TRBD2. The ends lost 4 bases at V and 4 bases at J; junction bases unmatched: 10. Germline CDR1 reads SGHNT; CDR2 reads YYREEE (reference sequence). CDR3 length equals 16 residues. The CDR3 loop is CASSTRGGGGADTQYF. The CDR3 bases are TGTGCCAGCAGCACGCGGGGGGGAGGGGGGGCAGATACGCAGTATTTT.